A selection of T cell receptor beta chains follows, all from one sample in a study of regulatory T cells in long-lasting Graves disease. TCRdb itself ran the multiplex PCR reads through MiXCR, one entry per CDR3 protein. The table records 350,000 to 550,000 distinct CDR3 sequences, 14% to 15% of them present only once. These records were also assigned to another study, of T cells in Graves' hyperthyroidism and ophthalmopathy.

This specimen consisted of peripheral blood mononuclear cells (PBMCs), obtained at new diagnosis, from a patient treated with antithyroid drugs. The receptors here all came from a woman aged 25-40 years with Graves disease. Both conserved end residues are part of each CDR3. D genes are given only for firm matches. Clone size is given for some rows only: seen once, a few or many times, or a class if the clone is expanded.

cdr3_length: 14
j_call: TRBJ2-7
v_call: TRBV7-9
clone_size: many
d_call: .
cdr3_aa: CASSASVGAGEQYF
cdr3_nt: TGTGCCAGCAGCGCCAGCGTTGGGGCGGGCGAGCAGTACTTC

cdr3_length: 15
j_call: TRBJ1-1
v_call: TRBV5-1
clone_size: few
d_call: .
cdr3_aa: CASRPGGQPNTEAFF
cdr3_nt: TGCGCCAGCAGGCCCGGGGGCCAGCCCAACACTGAAGCTTTCTTT

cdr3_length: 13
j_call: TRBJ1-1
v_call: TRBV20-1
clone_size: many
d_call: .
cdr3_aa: CSARRQANTEAFF
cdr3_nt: TGCAGTGCTAGAAGGCAGGCGAACACTGAAGCTTTCTTT

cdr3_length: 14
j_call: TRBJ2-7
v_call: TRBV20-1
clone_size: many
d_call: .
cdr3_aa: CSAPQGLGYYEQYF
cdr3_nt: TGCAGTGCTCCTCAGGGACTGGGATACTACGAGCAGTACTTC

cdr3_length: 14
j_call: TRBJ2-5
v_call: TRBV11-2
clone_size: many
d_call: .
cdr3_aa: CASSPRLTQETQYF
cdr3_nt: TGTGCCAGCAGCCCAAGGCTCACGCAAGAGACCCAGTACTTC

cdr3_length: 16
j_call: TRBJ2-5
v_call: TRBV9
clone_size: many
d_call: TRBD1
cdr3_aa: CASSADSDRGKETQYF
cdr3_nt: TGTGCCAGCAGCGCGGACAGTGACAGGGGTAAAGAGACCCAGTACTTC

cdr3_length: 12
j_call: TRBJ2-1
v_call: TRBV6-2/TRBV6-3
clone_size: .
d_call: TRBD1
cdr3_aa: CARGQGEVEQFF
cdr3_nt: TGTGCCAGAGGACAGGGGGAGGTTGAGCAGTTCTTC

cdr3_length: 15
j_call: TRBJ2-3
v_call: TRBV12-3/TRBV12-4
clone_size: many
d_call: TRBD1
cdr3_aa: CASSQGGGHTDTQYF
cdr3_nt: TGTGCCAGCAGCCAAGGGGGCGGACACACAGATACGCAGTATTTT

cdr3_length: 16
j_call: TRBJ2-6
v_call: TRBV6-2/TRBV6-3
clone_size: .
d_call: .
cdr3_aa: CATPGASVVGANVLTF
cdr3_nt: TGTGCCACCCCGGGCGCTTCGGTCGTTGGGGCCAACGTCCTGACTTTC

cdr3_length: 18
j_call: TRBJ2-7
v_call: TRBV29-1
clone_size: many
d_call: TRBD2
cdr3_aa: CSVGSGRGDRSGSYEQYF
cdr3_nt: TGCAGCGTTGGCTCAGGCAGAGGGGATCGGAGCGGGAGCTACGAGCAGTACTTC

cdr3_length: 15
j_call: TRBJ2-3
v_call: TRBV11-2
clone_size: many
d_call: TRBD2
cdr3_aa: CASSLETSGRDTQYF
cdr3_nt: TGTGCCAGCAGCTTAGAGACTAGCGGGAGAGATACGCAGTATTTT

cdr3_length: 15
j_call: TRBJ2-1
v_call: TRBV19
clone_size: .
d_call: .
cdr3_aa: CASSIGAGSYNEQFF
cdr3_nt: TGTGCCAGTAGTATAGGTGCGGGGTCCTACAATGAGCAGTTCTTC

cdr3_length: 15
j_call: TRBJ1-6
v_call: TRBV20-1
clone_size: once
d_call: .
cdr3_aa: CSARDMSSYNSPLHF
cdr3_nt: TGCAGTGCTAGAGATATGAGCTCCTATAATTCACCCCTCCACTTT

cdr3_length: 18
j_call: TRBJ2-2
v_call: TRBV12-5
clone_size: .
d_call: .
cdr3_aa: CASGYTIRALEGPGELFF
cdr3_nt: TGTGCTAGTGGTTACACGATCCGGGCCCTAGAGGGGCCCGGGGAGCTGTTTTTT

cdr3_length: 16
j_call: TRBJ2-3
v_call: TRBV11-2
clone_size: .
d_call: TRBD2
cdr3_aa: CASSLTLAASTDTQYF
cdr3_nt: TGTGCCAGCAGCTTAACCCTAGCGGCTAGCACAGATACGCAGTATTTT

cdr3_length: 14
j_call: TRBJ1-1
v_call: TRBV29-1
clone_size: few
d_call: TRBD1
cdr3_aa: CSVENQGAYTEAFF
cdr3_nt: TGCAGCGTTGAAAACCAGGGGGCGTACACTGAAGCTTTCTTT

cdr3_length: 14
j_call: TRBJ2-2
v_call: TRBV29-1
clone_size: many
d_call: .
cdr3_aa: CSVEGKGNTGELFF
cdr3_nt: TGCAGCGTTGAAGGAAAAGGGAACACCGGGGAGCTGTTTTTT

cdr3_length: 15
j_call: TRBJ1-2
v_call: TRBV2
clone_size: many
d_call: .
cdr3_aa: CASSEEIAPNYGYTF
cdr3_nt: TGTGCCAGCAGTGAAGAAATAGCTCCAAACTATGGCTACACCTTC

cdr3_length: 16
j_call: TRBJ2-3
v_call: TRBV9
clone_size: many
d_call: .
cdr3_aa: CASSVGRGAITDTQYF
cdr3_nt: TGTGCCAGCAGCGTAGGAAGAGGGGCCATCACAGATACGCAGTATTTT

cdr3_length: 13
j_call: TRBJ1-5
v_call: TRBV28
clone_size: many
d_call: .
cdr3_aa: CASRGISNQPQHF
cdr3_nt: TGTGCCAGCAGGGGGATTAGCAATCAGCCCCAGCATTTT

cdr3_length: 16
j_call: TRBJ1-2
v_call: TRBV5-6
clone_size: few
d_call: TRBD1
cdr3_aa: CASSFKGTGTNYGYTF
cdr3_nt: TGTGCCAGCAGCTTTAAGGGGACAGGGACAAACTATGGCTACACCTTC

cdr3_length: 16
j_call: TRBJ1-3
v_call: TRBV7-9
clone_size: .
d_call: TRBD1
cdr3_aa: CASSLVSATGRNTIYF
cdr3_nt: TGTGCCAGCAGCTTAGTATCGGCGACAGGGAGAAACACCATATATTTT

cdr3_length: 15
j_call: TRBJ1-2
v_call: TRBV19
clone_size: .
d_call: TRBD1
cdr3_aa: CASSREGTGNYGYTF
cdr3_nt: TGTGCCAGTAGCCGCGAGGGGACAGGAAACTATGGCTACACCTTC

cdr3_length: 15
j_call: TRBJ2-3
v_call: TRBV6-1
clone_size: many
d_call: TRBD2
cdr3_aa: CASTLSGRGTDTQYF
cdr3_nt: TGTGCCAGCACCCTTAGCGGGAGGGGCACAGATACGCAGTATTTT

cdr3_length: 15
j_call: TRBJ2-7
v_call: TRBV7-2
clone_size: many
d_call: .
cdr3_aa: CASSRDTLGLYEQYF
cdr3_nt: TGTGCCAGCAGTCGAGACACCCTAGGACTCTACGAGCAGTACTTC

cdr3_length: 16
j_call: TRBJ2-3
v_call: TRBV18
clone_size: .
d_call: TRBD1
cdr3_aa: CASSPVFQGASDTQYF
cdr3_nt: TGTGCCAGCTCACCAGTTTTCCAGGGGGCTTCAGATACGCAGTATTTT

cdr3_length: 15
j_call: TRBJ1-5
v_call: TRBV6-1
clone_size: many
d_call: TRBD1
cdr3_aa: CASNPSGTGNQPQHF
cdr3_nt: TGTGCCAGCAACCCCTCCGGGACAGGCAATCAGCCCCAGCATTTT

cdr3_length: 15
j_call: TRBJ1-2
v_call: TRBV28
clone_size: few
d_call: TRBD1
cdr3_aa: CASSFIDRGDYGYTF
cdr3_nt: TGTGCCAGCAGTTTTATCGACAGGGGTGACTATGGCTACACCTTC

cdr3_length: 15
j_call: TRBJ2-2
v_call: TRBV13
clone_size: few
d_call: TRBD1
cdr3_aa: CASSRNRGNTGELFF
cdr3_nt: TGTGCCAGCAGCCGGAACAGGGGCAACACCGGGGAGCTGTTTTTT

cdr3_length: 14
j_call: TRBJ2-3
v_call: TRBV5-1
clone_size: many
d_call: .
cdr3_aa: CASSLAGMTDTQYF
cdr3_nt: TGCGCCAGCAGCTTGGCGGGAATGACGGATACGCAGTATTTT

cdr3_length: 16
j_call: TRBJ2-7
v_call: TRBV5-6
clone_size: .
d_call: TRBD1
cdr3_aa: CASSLVTYRGRNEQYF
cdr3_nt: TGTGCCAGCAGCTTGGTAACGTACAGGGGGCGAAACGAGCAGTACTTC

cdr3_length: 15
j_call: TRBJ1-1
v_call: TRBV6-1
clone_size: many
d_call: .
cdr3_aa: CASSALKGGNTEAFF
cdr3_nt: TGTGCCAGCAGTGCCCTCAAAGGGGGGAACACTGAAGCTTTCTTT

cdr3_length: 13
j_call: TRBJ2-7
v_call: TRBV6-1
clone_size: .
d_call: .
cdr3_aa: CASSPLTRYEQYF
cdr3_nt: TGTGCCAGCAGTCCCCTTACCAGGTACGAGCAGTACTTC

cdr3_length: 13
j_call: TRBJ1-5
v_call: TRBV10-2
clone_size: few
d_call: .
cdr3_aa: CASSDMGYQPQHF
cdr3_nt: TGCGCCAGCAGTGACATGGGTTATCAGCCCCAGCATTTT

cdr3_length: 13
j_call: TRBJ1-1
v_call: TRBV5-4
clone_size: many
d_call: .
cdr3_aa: CASSRTMNTEAFF
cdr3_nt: TGTGCCAGCAGCCGAACCATGAACACTGAAGCTTTCTTT

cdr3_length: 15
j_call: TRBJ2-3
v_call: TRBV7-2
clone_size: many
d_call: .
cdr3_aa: CASSPSAFGTDTQYF
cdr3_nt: TGTGCCAGCAGCCCCAGCGCTTTTGGCACAGATACGCAGTATTTT

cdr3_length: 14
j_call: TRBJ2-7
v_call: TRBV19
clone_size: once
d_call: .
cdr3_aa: CASTNRPEGEGQYF
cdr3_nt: TGTGCCAGTACCAATCGCCCGGAAGGAGAGGGGCAGTACTTC

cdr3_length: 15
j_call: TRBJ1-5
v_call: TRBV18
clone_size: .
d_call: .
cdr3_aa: CASSPDAGSNQPQHF
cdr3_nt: TGTGCCAGCTCACCAGACGCCGGTAGCAATCAGCCCCAGCATTTT

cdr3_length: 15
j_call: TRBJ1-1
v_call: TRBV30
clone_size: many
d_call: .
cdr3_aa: CAWIRKGGENTEAFF
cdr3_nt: TGTGCCTGGATCCGGAAGGGGGGAGAGAACACTGAAGCTTTCTTT

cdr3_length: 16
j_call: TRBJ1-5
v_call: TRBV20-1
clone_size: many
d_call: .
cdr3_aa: CSAREFDSYSNQPQHF
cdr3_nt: TGCAGTGCTAGAGAATTTGACAGCTATAGCAATCAGCCCCAGCATTTT

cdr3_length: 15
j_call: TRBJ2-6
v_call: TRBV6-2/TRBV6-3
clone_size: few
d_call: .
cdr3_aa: CAIETVNSGANVLTF
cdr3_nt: TGTGCCATCGAGACTGTCAACTCTGGGGCCAACGTCCTGACTTTC

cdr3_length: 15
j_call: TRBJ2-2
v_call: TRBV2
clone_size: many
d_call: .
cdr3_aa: CASAYRRANTGELFF
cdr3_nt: TGTGCCAGCGCCTATCGGAGGGCGAACACCGGGGAGCTGTTTTTT

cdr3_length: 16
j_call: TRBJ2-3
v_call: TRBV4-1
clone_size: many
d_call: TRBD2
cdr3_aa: CASSQNGAGGADTQYF
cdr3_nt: TGCGCCAGCAGCCAAAATGGGGCGGGAGGAGCAGATACGCAGTATTTT

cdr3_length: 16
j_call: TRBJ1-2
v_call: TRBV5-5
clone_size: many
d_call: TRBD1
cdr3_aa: CASSWGQVPVPYGYTF
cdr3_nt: TGTGCCAGCAGCTGGGGACAGGTGCCGGTCCCCTATGGCTACACCTTC

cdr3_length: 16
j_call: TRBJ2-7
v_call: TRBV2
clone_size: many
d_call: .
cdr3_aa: CASRERFRDPSYEQYF
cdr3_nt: TGTGCCAGCAGGGAACGGTTTAGGGATCCCTCCTACGAGCAGTACTTC

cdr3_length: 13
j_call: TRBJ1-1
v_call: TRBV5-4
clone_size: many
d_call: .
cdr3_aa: CASAMRGDTEAFF
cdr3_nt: TGTGCCAGCGCAATGCGGGGGGACACTGAAGCTTTCTTT